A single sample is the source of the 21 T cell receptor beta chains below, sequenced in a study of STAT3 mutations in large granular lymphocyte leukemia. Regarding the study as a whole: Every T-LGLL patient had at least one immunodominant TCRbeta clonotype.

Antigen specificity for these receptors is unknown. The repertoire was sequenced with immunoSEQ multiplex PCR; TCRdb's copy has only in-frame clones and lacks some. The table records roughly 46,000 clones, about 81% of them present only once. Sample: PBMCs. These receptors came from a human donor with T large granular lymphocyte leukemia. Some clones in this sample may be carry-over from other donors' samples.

The CDR3 DNA reads as TGTGCCAGCTCACCTGAGTTAATGCGGGGCTGGAACACTGAAGCTTTCTTT. Translating it yields CASSPELMRGWNTEAFF. This chain links TRBV18 with TRBJ1-1; tentative D call: TRBD1 (5 bases). The germline gives CDR1 KGHSH, CDR2 LQKENI. The CDR3 totals 17 residues. V dropped 3 bases and J dropped 1 base, with 18 bases sitting between them.

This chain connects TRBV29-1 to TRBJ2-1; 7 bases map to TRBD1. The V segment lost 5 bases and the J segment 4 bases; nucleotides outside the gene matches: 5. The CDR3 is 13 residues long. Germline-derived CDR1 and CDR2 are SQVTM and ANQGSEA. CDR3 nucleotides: TGCAGCGTTAGACAGGGCAGTTACAATGAGCAGTTCTTC. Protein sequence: CSVRQGSYNEQFF.

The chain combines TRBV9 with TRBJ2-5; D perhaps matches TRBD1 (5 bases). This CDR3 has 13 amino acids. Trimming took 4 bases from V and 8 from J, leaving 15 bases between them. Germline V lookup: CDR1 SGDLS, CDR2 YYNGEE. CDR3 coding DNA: TGTGCCAGCAGCCCCCGTCAGGGTACAACCCAGTACTTC. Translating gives CASSPRQGTTQYF.

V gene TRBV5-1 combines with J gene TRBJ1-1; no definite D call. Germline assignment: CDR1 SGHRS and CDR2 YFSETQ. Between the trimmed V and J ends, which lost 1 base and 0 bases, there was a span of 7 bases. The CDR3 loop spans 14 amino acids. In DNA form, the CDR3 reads TGCGCCAGCAGCTTGTTAGATATGAACACTGAAGCTTTCTTT. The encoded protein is CASSLLDMNTEAFF.

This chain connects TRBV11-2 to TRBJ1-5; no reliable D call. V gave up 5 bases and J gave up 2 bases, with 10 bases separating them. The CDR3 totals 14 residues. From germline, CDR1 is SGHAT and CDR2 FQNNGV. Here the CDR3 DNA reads TGTGCCAGCAGCCCAGACTTTGGCAATCAGCCCCAGCATTTT. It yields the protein CASSPDFGNQPQHF.

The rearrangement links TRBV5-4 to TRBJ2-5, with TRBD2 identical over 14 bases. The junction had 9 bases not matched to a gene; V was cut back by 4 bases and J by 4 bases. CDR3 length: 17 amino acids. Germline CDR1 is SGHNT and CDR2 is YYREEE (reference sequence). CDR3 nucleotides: TGTGCCAGCAGCCTCCGGGTAGGGACTAGCGGGGGAGAGACCCAGTACTTC. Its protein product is CASSLRVGTSGGETQYF.

The CDR3 bases are TGCGCCAGCAGTGAGAGGGATTATAGATCTGGCTACACCTTC. The encoded protein is CASSERDYRSGYTF. The gene calls are TRBV10-2 and TRBJ1-2; no clear D. Germline values: CDR1 WSHSY, CDR2 SAAADI. V lost 2 bases to trimming and J lost 7 bases, with 14 bases between them. The CDR3 has 14 amino acids.

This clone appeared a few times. The CDR3 DNA reads as TGTGCCAGCAGCCAAGCCCCCCCAAGGGCGGGTCAAAACATTCAGTACTTC. Translation gives CASSQAPPRAGQNIQYF. The rearrangement uses TRBV14 and TRBJ2-4, with D tentatively TRBD2 (5 bases). V was cut by 1 base and J by 5 bases, with 18 bases left in between. The CDR3 totals 17 residues. The germline CDR1 and CDR2 sequences are SGHDN and FVKESK.

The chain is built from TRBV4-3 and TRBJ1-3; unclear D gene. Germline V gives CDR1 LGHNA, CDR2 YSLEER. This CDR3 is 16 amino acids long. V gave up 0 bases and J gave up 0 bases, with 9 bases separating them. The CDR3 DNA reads TGCGCCAGCAGCCAAGATCCAGGCCTCTCTGGAAACACCATATATTTT. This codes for CASSQDPGLSGNTIYF.

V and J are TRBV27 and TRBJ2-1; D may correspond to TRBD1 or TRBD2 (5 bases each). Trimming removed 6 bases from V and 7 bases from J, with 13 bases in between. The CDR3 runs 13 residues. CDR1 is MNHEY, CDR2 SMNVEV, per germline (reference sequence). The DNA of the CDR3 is TGTGCCAGCAGGTGGGACGCGAGTAATGAGCAGTTCTTC. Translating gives CASRWDASNEQFF.

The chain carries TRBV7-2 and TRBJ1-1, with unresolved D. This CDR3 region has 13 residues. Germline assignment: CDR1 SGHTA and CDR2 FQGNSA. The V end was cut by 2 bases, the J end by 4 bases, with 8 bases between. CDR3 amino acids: CASSLWVGTEAFF. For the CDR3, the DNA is TGTGCCAGCAGCTTATGGGTTGGCACTGAAGCTTTCTTT.

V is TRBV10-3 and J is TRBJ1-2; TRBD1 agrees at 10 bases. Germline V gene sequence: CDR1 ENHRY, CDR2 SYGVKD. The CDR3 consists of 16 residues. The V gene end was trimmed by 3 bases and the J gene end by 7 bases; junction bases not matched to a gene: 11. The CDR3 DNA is TGTGCCATCAGTGACCCCGGGACAGGGGTTTTTGGTGGCTACACCTTC. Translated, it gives CAISDPGTGVFGGYTF.

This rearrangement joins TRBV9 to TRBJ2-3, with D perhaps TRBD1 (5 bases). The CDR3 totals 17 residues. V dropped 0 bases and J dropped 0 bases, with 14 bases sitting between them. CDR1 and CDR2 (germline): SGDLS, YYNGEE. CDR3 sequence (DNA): TGTGCCAGCAGCGTAGGACAGTCCCTTGCTAGCACAGATACGCAGTATTTT. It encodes CASSVGQSLASTDTQYF.

The CDR3 spells CASSQELGASNQPQHF. DNA for the CDR3: TGCGCCAGCAGCCAAGAACTAGGGGCGAGCAATCAGCCCCAGCATTTT. The chain links TRBV4-1 to TRBJ1-5, with a tentative D call TRBD1 (5 bases). V gave up 0 bases and J gave up 1 base, with 10 bases separating them. This CDR3 comprises 16 residues. Germline CDR1 is MGHRA and CDR2 is YSYEKL.

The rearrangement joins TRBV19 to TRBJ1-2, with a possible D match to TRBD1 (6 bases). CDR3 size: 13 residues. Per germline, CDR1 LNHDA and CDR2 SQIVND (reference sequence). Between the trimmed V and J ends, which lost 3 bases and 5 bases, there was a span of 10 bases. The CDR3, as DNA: TGTGCCAGTAGTATCGGGAGGGGGTATGGCTACACCTTC. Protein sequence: CASSIGRGYGYTF.

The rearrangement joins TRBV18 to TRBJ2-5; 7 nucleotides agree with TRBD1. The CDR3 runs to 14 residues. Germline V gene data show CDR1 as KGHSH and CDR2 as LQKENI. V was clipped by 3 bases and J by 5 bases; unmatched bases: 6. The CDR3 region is CASSPGQVEETQYF. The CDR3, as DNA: TGTGCCAGCTCACCCGGACAGGTGGAGGAGACCCAGTACTTC. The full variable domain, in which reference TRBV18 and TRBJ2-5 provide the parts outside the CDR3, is NAGVMQNPRHLVRRRGQEARLRCSPMKGHSHVYWYRQLPEEGLKFMVYLQKENIIDESGMPKERFSAEFPKEGPSILRIQQVVRGDSAAYFCASSPGQVEETQYFGPGTRLLVL.

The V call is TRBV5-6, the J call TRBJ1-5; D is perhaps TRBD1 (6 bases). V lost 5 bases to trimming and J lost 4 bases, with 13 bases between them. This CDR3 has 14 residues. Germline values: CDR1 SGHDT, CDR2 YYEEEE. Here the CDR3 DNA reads TGTGCCAGCAGTCTACAGGGATTAAATCAGCCCCAGCATTTT. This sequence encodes CASSLQGLNQPQHF.

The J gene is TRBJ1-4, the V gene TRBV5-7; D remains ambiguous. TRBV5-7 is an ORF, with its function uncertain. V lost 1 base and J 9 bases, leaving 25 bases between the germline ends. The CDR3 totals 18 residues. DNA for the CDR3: TGTGCCAGCAGCTTGTTAAGGGCGCGGAACACCCTAATGAAAAAACTGTTTTTT. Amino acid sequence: CASSLLRARNTLMKKLFF.

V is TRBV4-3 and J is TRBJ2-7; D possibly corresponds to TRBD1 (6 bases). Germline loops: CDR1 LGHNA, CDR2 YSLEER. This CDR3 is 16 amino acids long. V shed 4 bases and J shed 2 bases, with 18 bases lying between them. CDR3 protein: CASSLWGPQGAYEQYF. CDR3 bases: TGCGCCAGCAGCCTTTGGGGGCCACAGGGCGCCTACGAGCAGTACTTC.

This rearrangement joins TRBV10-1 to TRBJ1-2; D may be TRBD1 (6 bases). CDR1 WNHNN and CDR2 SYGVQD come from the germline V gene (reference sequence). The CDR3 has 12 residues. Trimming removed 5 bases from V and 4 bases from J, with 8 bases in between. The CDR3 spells CASSTGTYGYTF. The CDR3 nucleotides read TGCGCCAGCAGTACAGGGACCTATGGCTACACCTTC.

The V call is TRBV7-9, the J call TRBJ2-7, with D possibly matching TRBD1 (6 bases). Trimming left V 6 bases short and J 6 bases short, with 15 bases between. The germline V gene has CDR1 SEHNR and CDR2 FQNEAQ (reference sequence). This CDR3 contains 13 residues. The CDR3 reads CASSPADRPEQYV. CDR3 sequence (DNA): TGTGCCAGCAGTCCCGCCGACAGGCCCGAGCAGTACGTC.